Given below is one TCR beta chain in context. What it binds is not known. The PCR was carried out with 60 Vbeta primers and 13 Jbeta primers. Some clones are missing from TCRdb's copy, which holds only in-frame ones; the method was immunoSEQ multiplex PCR. The repertoire holds some 130,000 clones, with less than 85% as singletons. The length of the CDR3 is 13 residues. Germline V gene lookup returns CDR1 MNHEY and CDR2 SMNVEV (reference sequence). V was clipped by 6 bases and J by 1 base, with 8 bases between them. The data belong to a study of cytomegalovirus exposure and HLA in healthy donors. Study overall: A previous analysis identified 100 million or so unique TCR beta sequences derived from roughly 180 million T cells.

Study findings and constraints: A later analysis appeared to link common viral pathogens to several of the most significant clusters. The presence/absence work took it that sequencing depth was about the same across donors. According to a later analysis, donors in an Asian-associated ancestry cluster reportedly had fewer N-insertions than the roughly 630-donor mean.

The sequenced sample was PBMCs. The rearrangement joins TRBV27 to TRBJ2-3; D not certain. This sequence was found in a man aged 40-49 years in good health and CMV-seronegative. CDR3 DNA: TGTGCCAGCAGGAAGCTTGGCACAGATACGCAGTATTTT. Amino acid sequence: CASRKLGTDTQYF.